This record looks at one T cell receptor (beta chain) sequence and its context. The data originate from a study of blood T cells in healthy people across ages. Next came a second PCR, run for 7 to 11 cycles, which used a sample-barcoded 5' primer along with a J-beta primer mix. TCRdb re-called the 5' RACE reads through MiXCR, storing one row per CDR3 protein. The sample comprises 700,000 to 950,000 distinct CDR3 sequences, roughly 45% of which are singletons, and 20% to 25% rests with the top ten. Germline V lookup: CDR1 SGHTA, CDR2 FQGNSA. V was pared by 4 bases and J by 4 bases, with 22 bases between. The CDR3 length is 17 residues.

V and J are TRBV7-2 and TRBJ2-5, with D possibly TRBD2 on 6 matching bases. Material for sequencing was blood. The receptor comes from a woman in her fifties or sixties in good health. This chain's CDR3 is CASSSDPRDSTGETQYF. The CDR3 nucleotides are TGTGCCAGCAGCTCCGACCCCCGGGACTCCACGGGAGAGACCCAGTACTTC.